The text below deals with one TCR beta chain. No antigen is known for it. Drawing of peripheral blood yielded about 9.7 milliliters from each donor. Each sample provided at least 5.5 micrograms of extracted total RNA. The data belong to a study of blood T cells in healthy people across ages. Study-level findings and limits: Higher diversity and more naive CD4+ cells were features of long-lived donors, compared to aged donors.

A sample-barcoded 5' primer and a J-beta primer mix were used in a second PCR of roughly 6 to 11 cycles. TCRdb independently ran MiXCR on the 5' RACE reads; one entry per CDR3 protein. The data hold fewer than 800,000 distinct CDR3 sequences, with more than 20% observed a single time. With 3 bases removed from V and 5 bases from J, the gap between germline ends came to 13 bases. The germline gives CDR1 SQVTM, CDR2 ANQGSEA. This CDR3 has 13 residues. The data also belong to a second study, concerning T cells of mothers and their children. That work states: According to the study, all extracted RNA entered cDNA synthesis at around 1.6 ug per 15 ul.

The sequenced sample consisted of blood. The sequence came from a boy younger than 18 in good health. The chain recombines TRBV29-1 with TRBJ1-1, with no clear D. CDR3 region: CSVDSGVETEAFF. The DNA for the CDR3 is TGCAGCGTTGATTCTGGGGTCGAAACTGAAGCTTTCTTT.